This T cell receptor beta chain was obtained from a study of tissue T cells after allogeneic stem cell transplantation. Points on this clone: What it binds is unknown. Gene names refer to mouse genes. The CDR3 end is not reached by the read, which stops 1 residue before it; the germline J gene fills it in.

The CDR3 runs 14 residues. The V and J ends lost 3 bases and 2 bases, in that order; junction bases with no gene match: 0. The V gene's germline CDR1 is MNHDT and CDR2 YYDKIL. General observations from the study: Shared clones across patients were few; motif clustering revealed tissue-specific shared signatures.

Profiling relied on immunoSEQ multiplex PCR, and the TCRdb table lists in-frame clones only, not all of them. The sample records some 47,000 clones, roughly 73% being singletons. This receptor was taken from a pool of C57BL/6 mice in good health. The chain has TRBV17 and TRBJ2-7, with 11 bases matching TRBD2. Material: sorted cells pooled from one or two spleens. The DNA read from the CDR3 is TGTGCTAGCAGTAGGACTGGGGGGGCCTATGAACAGTAC. The encoded protein is CASSRTGGAYEQY. The entire CDR3 reads CASSRTGGAYEQYF.